These 27 T cell receptor beta chains were sequenced from one sample in a study of Graves' ophthalmopathy and Graves' hyperthyroidism. Beta-chain TCR CDR3 regions were amplified from RNA transcripts. An opening RT-PCR round employed HTBI primers and preceded a second-round multiplex PCR. TCRdb called the multiplex PCR reads again in MiXCR, with one record for every CDR3 protein. The data hold a few hundred thousand distinct CDR3 sequences, with around 20% observed a single time. The sample was peripheral blood. These receptors all stem from a woman aged 18-29 years with Graves' ophthalmopathy.

This clonotype showed up just a few times. This sequence joins TRBV6-2 or TRBV6-3 and TRBJ2-7, with TRBD2 as a possible D gene (6 bases). CDR1 is MNHEY and CDR2 is SVGEGT in the germline V gene. The CDR3 extends over 13 amino acids. V lost 8 bases and J lost 4, with 15 bases in between. CDR3 in amino acids: CASDSTAGYEQYF. The CDR3 DNA reads TGTGCCAGCGACAGTACGGCGGGATACGAGCAGTACTTC.

In its sample, this clonotype was seen many times. One end of the junction is discordant with germline, which a read error may explain. The rearrangement joins TRBV6-1 to TRBJ2-4; D is perhaps TRBD2 (6 bases). This CDR3 is built from 12 residues. Per the germline V gene, CDR1 is MNHNS and CDR2 is SASEGT. The CDR3 DNA is TGTGCCAGCAGTGAAGGACCTGGGGAGGTCCCTTTC. It yields the protein CASSEGPGEVPF.

This sequence joins TRBV10-3 and TRBJ1-1, with 9 positions matching TRBD1. Per germline, CDR1 ENHRY and CDR2 SYGVKD. The CDR3 has 15 amino acids. The V gene end was trimmed by 3 bases and the J gene end by 7 bases; junction bases not matched to a gene: 9. The CDR3 nucleotides read TGTGCCATCAGTGAACGGGGGACAGGGCCGGTTGAAGCTTTCTTT. Encoded protein: CAISERGTGPVEAFF.

The CDR3 bases are TGTGCCAGCAGCGGGAGGACAGGGGGTACGGAGACCCAGTACTTC. This codes for CASSGRTGGTETQYF. The chain has TRBV7-2 and TRBJ2-5; TRBD1 aligns across 10 bases. The junction had 8 bases not matched to a gene; V was cut back by 5 bases and J by 5 bases. Germline CDR1 reads SGHTA; CDR2 reads FQGNSA. The CDR3 contains 15 residues.

Many counts were recorded for this clonotype. The chain employs TRBV28 and TRBJ2-5; 8 nucleotides align to TRBD2. The V and J ends lost 3 bases and 4 bases, in that order; junction bases with no gene match: 10. CDR3 length: 16 amino acids. Per germline, CDR1 MDHEN and CDR2 SYDVKM. In nucleotides, the CDR3 is TGTGCCAGCAGTTTGCCGAGGACTAGCTCTGTAGAGACCCAGTACTTC. Its protein product is CASSLPRTSSVETQYF.

There are a few counts of this clonotype. The genes are TRBV18 and TRBJ2-7; TRBD2 matches 7 bases. Germline CDR1 reads KGHSH; CDR2 reads LQKENI. This CDR3 region has 18 residues. Unmatched junction bases numbered 13, after V lost 0 bases and J lost 2 bases. CDR3 residues: CASSPPPWEGSYAYEQYF. The CDR3 DNA sequence: TGTGCCAGCTCACCACCTCCATGGGAGGGGAGTTACGCCTACGAGCAGTACTTC.

The genes are TRBV6-2 or TRBV6-3 and TRBJ1-5, with 8 nucleotides matching TRBD1. Trimming took 4 bases from V and 1 from J; bases not matched to a gene: 21. CDR3 length: 21 amino acids. In germline, CDR1 is MNHEY, CDR2 SVGEGT. This CDR3 reads CASSSPNPCPSRQGSNQPQHF. The CDR3 DNA follows: TGTGCCAGCAGTTCGCCGAACCCGTGCCCCTCTCGACAGGGGAGCAATCAGCCCCAGCATTTT.

The table lists this clonotype with many counts. The genes are TRBV11-2 and TRBJ2-7; no definite D call. The CDR3 consists of 13 residues. Germline values: CDR1 SGHAT, CDR2 FQNNGV. V lost 2 bases to trimming and J lost 0 bases, with 5 bases between them. The chain's CDR3 is CASSLSHSYEQYF. CDR3 sequence (DNA): TGTGCCAGCAGCTTATCTCACTCCTACGAGCAGTACTTC.

Ten or more counts support this clonotype. V usage is TRBV27 and J usage is TRBJ2-7, with 11 positions matching TRBD1. Germline CDR1 and CDR2: MNHEY and SMNVEV (reference sequence). This CDR3 comprises 16 residues. J was trimmed by 2 bases and V by 6 bases; bases with no gene match: 9. For the CDR3, the DNA is TGTGCCAGCAGGGACCTGAAGGGACAGGGGGCCTACGAGCAGTACTTC. Translating gives CASRDLKGQGAYEQYF.

There are many counts of this clonotype. The genes are TRBV4-2 and TRBJ2-7, with 16 positions matching TRBD2. The CDR3 covers 17 residues. Trimming at V came to 4 bases and at J to 4 bases, leaving 7 bases not matched to a gene. Germline V gene lookup returns CDR1 LGHNA and CDR2 YNFKEQ. The CDR3 protein is CASSRGTSGRATYEQYF. The CDR3 DNA reads TGTGCCAGCAGCCGAGGGACTAGCGGGAGGGCCACATACGAGCAGTACTTC.

The table lists this clonotype with many counts. An end of the junction differs from the germline gene, which may be a read error. This CDR3 reads CASSELRRRLF. As DNA, the CDR3 is TGTGCCAGCAGTGAACTTCGTAGACGGTTATTT. The chain carries TRBV6-1 and TRBJ1-4; the D is unclear. This CDR3 region has 11 residues. Germline CDR1 reads MNHNS; CDR2 reads SASEGT.

This clonotype was detected many times. The CDR3 loop reads CASSPGSSLGRGNQPQHF. The CDR3 DNA is TGCGCCAGCAGCCCCGGCTCTTCCCTGGGCAGAGGGAATCAGCCCCAGCATTTT. The rearrangement uses TRBV5-1 and TRBJ1-5, with unresolved D. Germline V gene data show CDR1 as SGHRS and CDR2 as YFSETQ. The CDR3 is 18 residues long. The V and J ends lost 4 bases and 4 bases respectively, with 24 bases between them.

J is TRBJ2-7 and V is TRBV11-2, with D perhaps TRBD2 (6 bases). V shed 4 bases and J shed 7 bases, with 17 bases lying between them. This CDR3 has 14 residues. CDR1 and CDR2 from the germline V gene are SGHAT and FQNNGV. The CDR3 DNA is TGTGCCAGCAGCTCTCTGGGGGGTTTGAGTGAGCAGTACTTC. This sequence encodes CASSSLGGLSEQYF. Full variable domain (remainder filled in from reference TRBV11-2 and TRBJ2-7): EAGVAQSPRYKIIEKRQSVAFWCNPISGHATLYWYQQILGQGPKLLIQFQNNGVVDDSQLPKDRFSAERLKGVDSTLKIQPAKLEDSAVYLCASSSLGGLSEQYFGPGTRLTVT.

V is TRBV20-1 and J is TRBJ2-7; D possibly corresponds to TRBD2 (7 bases). Trimming stripped 6 bases from V and 2 bases from J, with 14 bases between. The CDR3 runs to 13 residues. The V gene's germline CDR1 is DFQATT and CDR2 SNEGSKA (reference sequence). Here the CDR3 reads CSALEGGAYEQYF. CDR3 sequence (DNA): TGCAGTGCATTAGAGGGGGGGGCCTACGAGCAGTACTTC.

The chain recombines TRBV10-3 with TRBJ2-2; D is uncertain. Germline CDR1 ENHRY, CDR2 SYGVKD. The V and J ends lost 4 bases and 3 bases respectively, with 3 bases between them. The CDR3 loop spans 12 amino acids. The DNA for the CDR3 is TGTGCCATCAGTGGGGACACCGGGGAGCTGTTTTTT. It is translated as CAISGDTGELFF.

Ten or more counts support this clonotype. The chain recombines TRBV19 with TRBJ2-2; a weak D match, TRBD1 (7 bases). The CDR3 loop spans 17 amino acids. CDR1 and CDR2 (germline): LNHDA, SQIVND (reference sequence). Trimming left V 5 bases short and J 4 bases short, with 20 bases between. CDR3 nucleotide sequence: TGTGCCAGTAGTCTCTTCCACACTCAGGGGGGCACCGGGGAGCTGTTTTTT. Translated: CASSLFHTQGGTGELFF.

This clonotype was observed at least ten times. The chain carries TRBV12-3 or TRBV12-4 and TRBJ2-7, with TRBD2 matching over 8 bases. J was trimmed by 7 bases and V by 2 bases; bases with no gene match: 10. This CDR3 is built from 15 residues. The CDR3 sequence: CASSLRRGAHGEQYF. CDR3 nucleotides: TGTGCCAGCAGTTTACGGCGGGGGGCACACGGGGAGCAGTACTTC.

At least ten counts were recorded for this clonotype. The chain links TRBV20-1 to TRBJ2-7; D unresolved. This CDR3 has 13 amino acids. CDR1 DFQATT and CDR2 SNEGSKA come from the germline V gene (reference sequence). Trimming took off 2 bases at V and 0 bases at J, with 8 bases between the two ends. CDR3 nucleotide sequence: TGCAGTGCTAGATCCACATACTCCTACGAGCAGTACTTC. It codes for CSARSTYSYEQYF.

This clonotype was observed at least ten times. The chain is built from TRBV19 and TRBJ1-5; weak D call: TRBD1 (5 bases). Germline V gene lookup returns CDR1 LNHDA and CDR2 SQIVND (reference sequence). V was clipped by 3 bases and J by 3 bases, with 24 bases between them. The CDR3 spans 19 residues. CDR3 amino acids: CASSIKFGVQGDPNQPQHF. CDR3 nucleotides: TGTGCCAGTAGTATCAAATTCGGTGTTCAGGGCGATCCCAATCAGCCCCAGCATTTT.

This clonotype was observed at least ten times. A much more abundant neighbour one base away suggests this may be a read error. The rearrangement links TRBV4-2 to TRBJ2-7; 11 bases are shared with TRBD2. Trimming removed 3 bases from V and 0 bases from J; junction bases left unmatched: 1. This CDR3 contains 15 residues. Germline V CDR1 and CDR2: LGHNA, YNFKEQ. This CDR3 is CASSQGLAASYEQYF. In nucleotides, the CDR3 is TGTGCCAGCAGCCAGGGACTAGCGGCCTCCTACGAGCAGTACTTC.

This clonotype was seen at least ten times. The gene calls are TRBV13 and TRBJ2-7, with D perhaps TRBD2 (7 bases). The V end lost 5 bases, the J end lost 0 bases, and 14 bases lay between the germline ends. This CDR3 has 15 residues. From germline, CDR1 is PRHDT and CDR2 FYEKMQ (reference sequence). The CDR3: CASSPGGGLSYEQYF. The CDR3 DNA reads as TGTGCCAGCAGCCCTGGGGGGGGGCTCTCCTACGAGCAGTACTTC.

Ten or more counts support this clonotype. The V gene is TRBV4-3, the J gene TRBJ1-6; D unclear. Germline CDR1 is LGHNA and CDR2 is YSLEER. The CDR3 loop spans 15 amino acids. Trimming took off 2 bases at V and 6 bases at J, with 11 bases between the two ends. In DNA form, the CDR3 reads TGCGCCAGCAGCCAACGTCCAAGTATTAATTCACCCCTCCACTTT. Amino acids: CASSQRPSINSPLHF.

This clonotype was seen at least ten times. The chain combines TRBV6-2 or TRBV6-3 with TRBJ1-5; 7 bases are shared with TRBD1. The CDR3 length is 17 residues. The ends lost 5 bases at V and 3 bases at J; junction bases unmatched: 13. Per the germline V gene, CDR1 is MNHEY and CDR2 is SVGEGT. CDR3 amino acids: CASSRRTGQFHNQPQHF. Written as DNA, the CDR3 is TGTGCCAGCAGTCGGCGGACGGGACAGTTCCACAATCAGCCCCAGCATTTT.

This clonotype showed up many times. The V and J genes are TRBV12-3 or TRBV12-4 and TRBJ1-5; the match to TRBD1 covers 7 bases. V was pared by 1 base and J by 5 bases, with 2 bases of the junction left unmatched. This CDR3 has 14 residues. The chain's CDR3 is CASSLDRGDQPQHF. The CDR3 nucleotides are TGTGCCAGCAGTTTAGACAGGGGAGATCAGCCCCAGCATTTT.

In this sample, this clonotype turned up many times. The gene calls are TRBV7-2 and TRBJ2-7; TRBD2 is a possible D gene (6 bases). Deletions cut 5 bases from V and 5 bases from J, with 19 bases between. The CDR3 totals 15 residues. Looked up from germline, CDR1 is SGHTA and CDR2 is FQGNSA. The CDR3 here is CASSTGVGGTNEQYF. In DNA, the CDR3 is TGTGCCAGCAGCACAGGCGTTGGCGGGACCAACGAGCAGTACTTC.

This clonotype was counted at least ten times. The chain is built from TRBV6-1 and TRBJ2-7, with a possible D match to TRBD1 (5 bases). The CDR3 contains 13 residues. Trimming stripped 2 bases from V and 4 bases from J, with 9 bases between. In germline, CDR1 is MNHNS, CDR2 SASEGT. CDR3 sequence (DNA): TGTGCCAGCAGTGAACAGGGTTCGTACGAGCAGTACTTC. This sequence encodes CASSEQGSYEQYF.

This clonotype was seen ten or more times. The chain employs TRBV3-1 and TRBJ1-6; D ambiguous. The V end lost 2 bases, the J end lost 14 bases, and 16 bases lay between the germline ends. This CDR3 spans 14 amino acids. CDR1 and CDR2 (germline): LGHDT, YNNKEL (reference sequence). The CDR3 DNA is TGTGCCAGCAGCCAATGGGCAGCATTGCCGACCCTCCACTTT. This gives the protein CASSQWAALPTLHF.